The 4 T cell receptor beta chains presented below share a single source sample, sequenced in a study of shared clonotypes between healthy human individuals. Terminally differentiated effector memory CD45RA+ cells were excluded by CCR7 positive selection of CD45RO-negative cells. Generated by immunoSEQ multiplex PCR, the TCRdb table keeps only in-frame clones and is missing some. Of more than 2 million clones in the sample, about 94% were seen once. The specimen was naive CD8+ T cells from PBMCs. All receptors come from a man in his late teens or twenties in good health. Some clones in this sample may be carry-over from other donors' samples.

The chain employs TRBV5-1 and TRBJ2-3; 7 nucleotides match TRBD1. Germline V gene lookup returns CDR1 SGHRS and CDR2 YFSETQ. Germline trimming cut 4 bases from V and 6 bases from J; bases unmatched to any gene: 23. There are 19 residues in the CDR3. The CDR3, as DNA: TGCGCCAGCAGCCCGATCCCGAGGGAGATACAGGGGTTTTTTGATACGCAGTATTTT. Translation: CASSPIPREIQGFFDTQYF.

The rearrangement uses TRBV7-7 and TRBJ2-1; 7 bases are shared with TRBD1. Germline V CDR1 and CDR2: SSHAT, FNYEAQ (reference sequence). V lost 1 base to trimming and J lost 6 bases; unmatched junction nucleotides: 9. CDR3 length: 16 amino acids. The CDR3 protein is CASSLGFGGQVNEQFF. The CDR3 region has the DNA TGTGCCAGCAGCTTAGGTTTTGGAGGACAGGTCAATGAGCAGTTCTTC.

CDR3 sequence reads: CASSLTPGQNYGYTF. The CDR3 region has the DNA TGCGCCAGCAGCTTGACTCCGGGGCAAAACTATGGCTACACCTTC. This chain links TRBV5-1 with TRBJ1-2, with D maybe TRBD1 (5 bases). This CDR3 has 15 residues. Germline assignment: CDR1 SGHRS and CDR2 YFSETQ. Trimming left V 1 base short and J 2 bases short, with 12 bases between.

Remarks on this clone: Other DNA sequences in the same sample also yield this CDR3. The rearrangement links TRBV27 to TRBJ2-1, with D possibly TRBD2 on 5 matching bases. V shed 3 bases and J shed 3 bases, with 9 bases lying between them. Germline assignment: CDR1 MNHEY and CDR2 SMNVEV (reference sequence). This CDR3 has 14 amino acids. CDR3 bases: TGTGCCAGCAGTTTGCGAGGGAGCTACAATGAGCAGTTCTTC. Protein: CASSLRGSYNEQFF.